The 5 T cell receptor beta chains in this list originate from one sample, sequenced in a study of shared clonotypes between healthy human individuals. Repertoires were generated with immunoSEQ multiplex PCR, while TCRdb's copy carries only in-frame clones and drops some. The profile shows over a million clones, 95% to 97% of them singletons. Material: naive CD4+ T cells sorted from blood. Documented subset: CD45RA+ positively selected. The receptors originated from a man aged 30-40 years in good health.

The gene calls are TRBV18 and TRBJ2-3; TRBD2 might be the D (6 bases). V dropped 3 bases and J dropped 6 bases, with 13 bases sitting between them. Germline V gives CDR1 KGHSH, CDR2 LQKENI. The CDR3 covers 14 residues. The DNA for the CDR3 is TGTGCCAGCTCACCTCGGGACGCGGGGGATACGCAGTATTTT. Translating gives CASSPRDAGDTQYF.

The chain employs TRBV4-1 and TRBJ1-1; D is perhaps TRBD1 (6 bases). The V end lost 2 bases, the J end lost 6 bases, and 10 bases lay between the germline ends. This CDR3 is built from 13 residues. Per germline, CDR1 MGHRA and CDR2 YSYEKL. CDR3 protein: CASSQTGIAEAFF. DNA for the CDR3: TGCGCCAGCAGCCAAACAGGGATCGCTGAAGCTTTCTTT.

The sample holds one count of this clone. This chain connects TRBV5-4 to TRBJ2-3; 7 bases line up with TRBD2. The CDR3 is made up of 15 amino acids. V lost 0 bases to trimming and J lost 3 bases; unmatched junction nucleotides: 4. From germline, CDR1 is SGHNT and CDR2 YYREEE (reference sequence). The CDR3 DNA sequence: TGTGCCAGCAGCTTGGTTACTAGCGTTACAGATACGCAGTATTTT. It translates to CASSLVTSVTDTQYF.

The V and J genes are TRBV5-1 and TRBJ1-3; D is unresolved. V lost 5 bases to trimming and J lost 3 bases, with 9 bases between them. CDR1 SGHRS and CDR2 YFSETQ come from the germline V gene. The CDR3 runs to 13 residues. CDR3: CASRLSLGNTIYF. For the CDR3, the DNA is TGCGCCAGCAGACTGTCCCTTGGAAACACCATATATTTT.

The rearrangement joins TRBV27 to TRBJ1-1; D is ambiguous. The CDR3 is made up of 15 amino acids. CDR1 and CDR2 from the germline V gene are MNHEY and SMNVEV (reference sequence). Trimming pared 7 bases from V and 4 bases from J, leaving 19 bases between. This chain's CDR3 is CASKSRPQSGTEAFF. CDR3 in DNA: TGTGCCAGCAAGTCCCGGCCCCAGTCGGGCACTGAAGCTTTCTTT.